Listed below are T cell receptor beta chains from one sample, sequenced in a study of cytomegalovirus exposure and HLA in healthy donors. TCRdb's table, derived via immunoSEQ multiplex PCR, lists solely in-frame clones and lacks some. The repertoire has 100,000 to 150,000 clones, over 75% of them found once; the top ten carry 9.5% to 15%. What was sequenced was PBMCs. The receptors shown here come from a woman aged 35 to 49 in good health and CMV-seropositive. CDR3s include the opening cysteine and the closing phenylalanine or tryptophan. A D gene is named only where the DNA matches it firmly. Only some rows state a clone size, as once, few, many or a class for expanded clones.

J gene,clone size,D gene,V gene,CDR3 protein,CDR3 DNA
TRBJ2-1,-,TRBD2,TRBV7-2,CASSLMRVAGKAWNNEQFF,TGTGCCAGCAGCTTAATGAGAGTAGCGGGAAAGGCCTGGAACAATGAGCAGTTCTTC
TRBJ2-7,few,TRBD2,TRBV28,CASSSSGRYYEQYF,TGTGCCAGCAGTAGTAGCGGGAGATACTACGAGCAGTACTTC
TRBJ2-7,few,-,TRBV2,CASRSGLASYEQYF,TGTGCCAGCAGGAGTGGGCTAGCCTCCTACGAGCAGTACTTC
TRBJ1-1,-,-,TRBV28,CASSLFIGSGAWTEAFF,TGTGCCAGCAGTTTATTCATTGGTAGCGGGGCTTGGACTGAAGCTTTCTTT
TRBJ1-6,-,-,TRBV6-1,CASSEARRVESPLHF,TGTGCCAGCAGTGAAGCGCGACGGGTAGAATCACCCCTCCACTTT
TRBJ2-1,few,TRBD2,TRBV2,CASSVAGGLSNEQFF,TGTGCCAGCAGCGTAGCGGGAGGGCTGAGCAATGAGCAGTTCTTC
TRBJ1-5,-,TRBD1,TRBV19,CASSDRVNQPQHF,TGTGCCAGTTCGGACAGGGTAAATCAGCCCCAGCATTTT
TRBJ1-2,-,-,TRBV25-1,CASSPRRDYGYTF,TGTGCCAGCAGTCCCCGACGGGACTATGGCTACACCTTC
TRBJ2-1,-,TRBD2,TRBV18,CASSPREVVNEQFF,TGTGCCAGCTCACCGCGGGAGGTGGTCAATGAGCAGTTCTTC
TRBJ2-5,-,-,TRBV19,CASSPGIQETQYF,TGTGCCAGTAGTCCCGGGATCCAAGAGACCCAGTACTTC
TRBJ2-7,-,TRBD2,TRBV7-6,CASSLAFGGVYEQYF,TGTGCCAGCAGCTTAGCCTTTGGGGGGGTCTACGAGCAGTACTTC
TRBJ1-2,few,-,TRBV2,CASSENWGDPYGYTF,TGTGCCAGCAGTGAAAACTGGGGCGACCCCTATGGCTACACCTTC
TRBJ1-1,-,-,TRBV28,CASRRGRGNTEAFF,TGTGCCAGCCGGCGAGGGCGGGGGAACACTGAAGCTTTCTTT
TRBJ1-5,-,TRBD1,TRBV28,CASSLRTRGGNQPQHF,TGTGCCAGCAGTTTAAGGACCAGGGGGGGCAATCAGCCCCAGCATTTT
TRBJ1-1,-,-,TRBV7-9,CASSLAQTEAFF,TGTGCCAGCAGCTTAGCTCAAACTGAAGCTTTCTTT
TRBJ1-4,-,TRBD1,TRBV28,CASSRQGSTNEKLFF,TGTGCCAGCTCCAGACAGGGCTCGACTAATGAAAAACTGTTTTTT
TRBJ2-5,few,TRBD2,TRBV10-3,CAISFGTSGGETQYF,TGTGCCATCAGTTTCGGGACTAGCGGCGGGGAGACCCAGTACTTC
TRBJ2-7,-,TRBD2,TRBV6-5,CASSQSGISYEQYF,TGTGCCAGCAGTCAGAGCGGGATTTCCTACGAGCAGTACTTC
TRBJ1-4,-,TRBD1,TRBV7-8,CASSLSRGRHEKLFF,TGTGCCAGCAGCTTGTCCAGGGGGCGTCATGAAAAACTGTTTTTT
TRBJ1-5,-,-,TRBV19,CASSAQKQPQHF,TGTGCCAGTAGTGCACAAAAGCAGCCCCAGCATTTT
TRBJ1-2,-,-,TRBV28,CASSASDSGIDGYTF,TGTGCCAGCAGTGCTTCCGATTCGGGTATCGATGGCTACACCTTC
TRBJ1-3,-,-,TRBV2,CASSEGPANTIYF,TGTGCCAGCAGTGAGGGCCCGGCTAACACCATATATTTT
TRBJ1-2,-,-,TRBV14,CASSYQTANYGYTF,TGTGCCAGCAGCTACCAGACAGCTAACTATGGCTACACCTTC
TRBJ2-1,-,TRBD2,TRBV5-1,CASSLGLAGVDEQFF,TGCGCCAGCAGCTTGGGGCTAGCGGGAGTGGATGAGCAGTTCTTC
TRBJ1-1,few,-,TRBV29-1,CSVAKDSLGTEAFF,TGCAGCGTTGCCAAGGACAGCCTGGGGACTGAAGCTTTCTTT
TRBJ2-2,-,-,TRBV5-6,CASSLEQLTGELFF,TGTGCCAGCAGCTTGGAACAGCTGACCGGGGAGCTGTTTTTT
TRBJ1-2,-,-,TRBV9,CASSPGDTSNYGYTF,TGTGCCAGCAGCCCCGGGGACACCTCTAACTATGGCTACACCTTC
TRBJ2-7,-,-,TRBV28,CASRIGQSYEQYF,TGTGCCAGCAGAATAGGACAGAGCTACGAGCAGTACTTC
TRBJ1-1,-,-,TRBV9,CASSEYRATEAFF,TGTGCCAGCAGCGAATACAGGGCCACTGAAGCTTTCTTT
TRBJ1-5,-,-,TRBV4-2,CATSPGVAGNQPQHF,TGTGCCACCTCCCCCGGGGTTGCGGGCAATCAGCCCCAGCATTTT
TRBJ2-2,-,TRBD2,TRBV4-1,CASSQWTSGRAGELFF,TGCGCCAGCAGCCAGTGGACTAGCGGGCGTGCCGGGGAGCTGTTTTTT